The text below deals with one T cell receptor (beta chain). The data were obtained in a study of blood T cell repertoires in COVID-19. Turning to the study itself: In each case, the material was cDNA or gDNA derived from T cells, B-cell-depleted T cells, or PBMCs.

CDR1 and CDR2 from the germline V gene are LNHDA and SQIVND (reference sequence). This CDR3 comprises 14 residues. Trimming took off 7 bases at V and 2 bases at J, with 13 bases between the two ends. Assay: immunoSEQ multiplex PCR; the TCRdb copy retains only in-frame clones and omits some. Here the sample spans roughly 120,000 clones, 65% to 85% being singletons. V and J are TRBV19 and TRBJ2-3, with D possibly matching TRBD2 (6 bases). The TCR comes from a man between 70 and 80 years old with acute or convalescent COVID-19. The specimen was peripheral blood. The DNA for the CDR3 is TGTGCCAGTACCTTGGGAGGACTCACAGATACGCAGTATTTT. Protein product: CASTLGGLTDTQYF.